This T cell receptor beta chain was captured in a study of T cell responses to AZD1222 COVID-19 vaccine. V gave up 2 bases and J gave up 1 base, with 12 bases separating them. This CDR3 contains 16 residues. The germline V gene encodes CDR1 MNHEY and CDR2 SVGAGI. The data were produced by immunoSEQ multiplex PCR, yet TCRdb's version contains in-frame clones alone and is incomplete. The sample holds some 180,000 clones; approximately 93% are singletons and the top ten take less than 2%. The chain links TRBV6-5 to TRBJ1-5; no definite D call. The TCR comes from an adult who received the AZD1222 COVID-19 vaccine. The sequenced sample was peripheral blood, obtained 28 days after the second AZD1222 dose. The CDR3 is CASSYKYGQSNQPQHF. The CDR3 nucleotides read TGTGCCAGCAGTTACAAGTACGGGCAGAGCAATCAGCCCCAGCATTTT.